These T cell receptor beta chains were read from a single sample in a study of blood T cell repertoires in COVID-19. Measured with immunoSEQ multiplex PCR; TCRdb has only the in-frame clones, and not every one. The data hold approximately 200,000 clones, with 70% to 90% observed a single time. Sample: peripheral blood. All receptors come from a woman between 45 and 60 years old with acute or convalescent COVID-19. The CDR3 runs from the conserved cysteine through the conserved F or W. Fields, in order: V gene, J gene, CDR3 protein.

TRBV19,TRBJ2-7,CASSYTHSYEQYF
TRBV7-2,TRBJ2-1,CASRRTLNEQFF
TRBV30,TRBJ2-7,CAWSKAGGAEQYF
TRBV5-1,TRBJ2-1,CASSLAGVAVNEQFF
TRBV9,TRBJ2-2,CASSPIERETNTGELFF
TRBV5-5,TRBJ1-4,CASTWGGQANEKLFF
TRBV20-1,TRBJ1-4,CSASGQGARGFF
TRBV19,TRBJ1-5,CASSEQGAREPQHF
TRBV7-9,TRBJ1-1,CAARTDLNTEAFF
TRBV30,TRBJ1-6,CAWGTEYNSPLHF
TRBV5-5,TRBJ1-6,CASTLQVAQDSPLHF
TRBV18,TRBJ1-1,CASSPGKLLNTEAFF
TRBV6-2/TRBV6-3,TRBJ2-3,CASSVGTGSTDTQYF
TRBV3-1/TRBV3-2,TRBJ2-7,CASSPRGSGLEQYF
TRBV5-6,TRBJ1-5,CASSYGQGSQPQHF
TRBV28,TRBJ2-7,CASSSGQFNYEQYF
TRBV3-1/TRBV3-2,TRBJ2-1,CASSQDLGLHEQFF
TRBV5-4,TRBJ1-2,CASSSPRDREGVGYTF
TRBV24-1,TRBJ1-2,CATSDLSDGYTF
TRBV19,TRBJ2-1,CASSIQSTSGPYNEQFF
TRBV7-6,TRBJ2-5,CASSRDSRMQETQYF
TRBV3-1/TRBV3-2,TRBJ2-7,CASSQGLAGLYEQYF
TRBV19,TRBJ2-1,CASTERGINEQFF
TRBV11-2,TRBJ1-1,CASSLVGGLNTEAFF
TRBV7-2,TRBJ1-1,CASSFGDRNTEAFF
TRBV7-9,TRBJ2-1,CASSLRTGGNEQFF
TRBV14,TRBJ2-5,CASSPGQNEETQYF
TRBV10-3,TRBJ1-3,CAISDSGTRDTIYF
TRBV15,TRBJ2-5,CATSRDRGPRETQYF
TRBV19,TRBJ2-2,CASIWTSGMNTGELFF
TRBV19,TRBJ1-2,CASSIARGDGYTF
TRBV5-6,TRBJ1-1,CASSLGQGGAEAFF
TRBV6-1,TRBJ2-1,CASSEYLDGAYNEQFF
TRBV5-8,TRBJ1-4,CASSSGQDLTNEKLFF
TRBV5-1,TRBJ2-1,CASSLQGVNEQFF
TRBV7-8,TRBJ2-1,CASSFREGYNEQFF
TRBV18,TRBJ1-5,CASSPYSNQPQHF
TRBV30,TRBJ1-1,CAWGVRGAFF
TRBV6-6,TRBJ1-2,CASSSKTGFYGYTF
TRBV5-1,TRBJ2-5,CASSLSGVRETQYF
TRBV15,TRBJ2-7,CATSRGQTYEQYF
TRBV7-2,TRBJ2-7,CASSLQLLLYEQYF
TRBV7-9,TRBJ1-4,CASSLKGTGGEKLFF
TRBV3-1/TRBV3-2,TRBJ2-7,CASSQRNRGSYEQYF
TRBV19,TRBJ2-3,CASRLAGGPTDTQYF
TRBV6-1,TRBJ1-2,CASSEPGGGYGYTF
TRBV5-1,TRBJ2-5,CASSLKTSGRTKETQYF
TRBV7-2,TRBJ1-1,CASSLAAGQTEAFF
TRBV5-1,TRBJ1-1,CASSLGTGNTEAFF
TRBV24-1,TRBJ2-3,CATSDLGLAGTDTQYF
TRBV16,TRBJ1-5,CASADSFNQPQHF
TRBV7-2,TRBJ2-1,CASSPAASGYNEQFF
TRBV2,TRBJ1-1,CASSDFETEAFF
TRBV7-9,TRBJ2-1,CASSLGTSGGQSYNEQFF
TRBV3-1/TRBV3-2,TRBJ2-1,CASSRQGDYNEQFF
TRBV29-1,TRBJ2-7,CSVEDGAGGPYRQHF
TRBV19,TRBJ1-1,CATLSVEAFF